This T cell receptor beta chain was documented in a study of blood T cell repertoires in COVID-19. Looking at the study overall: PBMCs, B-cell-depleted T cells, or T cells provided the cDNA or gDNA that made up the material.

Assay used: immunoSEQ multiplex PCR; TCRdb lists only in-frame clones, some missing. The sample shows over 150,000 clones, about 72% of them seen only once. This CDR3 contains 13 residues. The germline V gene encodes CDR1 MRHNA and CDR2 SNTAGT. Between the trimmed V and J ends, which lost 8 bases and 0 bases, there was a span of 10 bases. This clone was counted a single time. Participants were aged roughly 18 to 89 years from around 26 US areas. Cohort assignment relied on participant-reported clinical history. The TCR comes from a woman aged 50 to 60 who had recovered from COVID-19. Sequencing was done on a sample of PBMCs or T cells enriched from blood (not recorded which). The chain combines TRBV6-4 with TRBJ1-2; D unclear. Written as DNA, the CDR3 is TGTGCCAGCCGCTGGCTCCCTAACTATGGCTACACCTTC. Protein product: CASRWLPNYGYTF.